Included here is one T cell receptor (beta chain) sequence, with context. This sample is drawn from a study of CD8+ T cells in alopecia areata. Deletions cut 8 bases from V and 0 bases from J, with 11 bases between. The CDR3 covers 14 residues. CDR1 and CDR2 (germline): LNHDA, SQIVND (reference sequence). Reverse transcription of extracted RNA yielded cDNA, which provided the sequencing template. Profiled with immunoSEQ multiplex PCR; TCRdb holds only in-frame clones, not every one. The sample shows 150,000 to 200,000 clones, 50% to 70% of them seen only once. The chain recombines TRBV19 with TRBJ1-5; possible D gene TRBD1, 6 bases. Sequences were derived from CD4+ T cells sorted from blood, sampled at week 0. This sequence originates from a human donor with alopecia areata. The CDR3 sequence: CASHRDNSNQPQHF. CDR3 DNA: TGTGCCAGTCATCGGGACAATAGCAATCAGCCCCAGCATTTT.